This T cell receptor beta chain was identified in a study of cytomegalovirus exposure and HLA in healthy donors (dated by TCRdb to about 2017). Notes on the research overall: In an earlier analysis of roughly 590 of the donors, 276 Gb of sequence data and just under 120 million unique TCR beta sequences from approximately 180 million T cells were reported. Roughly 300 gigabases of sequencing data and some 85 million unique TCR sequences were included in an early release covering several hundred HLA-typed donors. Rather than using new phenotypic data, the later analysis identified candidate immune exposures from TCR beta sequences and from how often those sequences occurred across donors. A separate validation cohort of roughly 130 different subjects was used in addition to the 666-subject first cohort. Among around 400 genotyped donors of the cohort, an average of roughly 230,000 unique TCR beta nucleotide sequences was sequenced per donor, of which 15% to 20% were non-productive. Roughly 5 DR-DQ haplotypes were handled as single units for association and clustering, since linkage in the cohort was strong. The number of typed donors differed by locus: roughly 629-640 for A, B, C, DRB1 and DQB1; 500 to 550 for DQA1; fewer than 610 for DPA1; and roughly 450 for DPB1. An earlier analysis of 587 of the donors applied high-throughput TCR beta sequencing to assess whether each TCR beta V gene segment acted as functional or pseudogenic. Donor age, sex, ethnicity and CMV serostatus were compiled together with the repertoire data. Among the roughly 400 genotyped donors, around 79% belonged to the genetic ancestry cluster associated with self-reported Caucasian donors. The study was designed to test whether signatures of past pathogen exposure could be identified by cataloging public T cell receptors. A later genetic analysis used genome-wide SNP genotypes for about 60% of the roughly 700 donors, treating that subset as a discovery cohort. To study patterns of TCR occurrence, a later analysis re-analyzed previously published TCR beta repertoires from 666 donors and added high-resolution HLA genotyping. To predict cytomegalovirus infection status, the study combined high-throughput TCR immunosequencing, statistical association of individual TCRs with disease status, and machine learning. The study profiled the T cell repertoires of some 610 subjects by immunosequencing and related them to cytomegalovirus serostatus. Every repertoire in the discovery cohort had been generated on one and the same sequencing platform. HLA typing included class I and class II loci at four-digit resolution. What the study reported, not specific to this receptor: A few of the identified cytomegalovirus-associated TCR beta chains were confirmed in vitro to be specific for cytomegalovirus antigens. Sequencing depth was assumed to be roughly uniform across donors in the presence/absence analyses, though that assumption may not hold. In a later genetic analysis, a missense DCLRE1C variant was associated with V-gene and J-gene trimming of TCR beta chains, and the association was replicated in an independent cohort. The cohort was sequenced for TCR beta chains only, and without alpha or paired-chain data the features that could be detected were limited. In a later analysis, TCR association rates were found to vary across HLA loci, with the most associated TCRs seen for DRB1 alleles and the fewest for HLA-C alleles. Linkage disequilibrium might explain the correlated functional status among segregating V segments, but an unknown experimental factor could not be excluded. Most TCR sequences were observed very rarely across donors, whereas some public TCRs were present in many individuals. Most CMV-associated TCR beta chains appeared to be HLA-restricted in a later analysis, and the HLA associations seemed to be driven largely by CMV exposure. Because HLA typing was unavailable for some donors at each locus, only the typed subset was used in association tests. Several of the top co-occurrence clusters appeared to be linked to parvovirus B19, influenza, CMV and Epstein-Barr virus, according to a later analysis. Because the 87-base-pair reads could not distinguish some IMGT-functional V segments, including TRBV6-2 and TRBV6-3, those segments were excluded. The earlier analysis of about 600 of the donors excluded some 15 rarely observed V segments, including chromosome 9 orphons, because counts were too low. In both the original and validation cohorts, the classifier was reported to diagnose cytomegalovirus status with high specificity and sensitivity. The authors suggested that the approach could potentially be generalized to other disease states and immunological phenotypes. At a false discovery rate of 0.05, a later analysis linked 15,000 to 20,000 TCR beta sequences to specific HLA alleles. In a later analysis, HLA-associated TCR beta chains showed more clonal expansion and lower generation probabilities than non-associated chains that were equally common. When HLA alleles, especially DR and DQ, strongly co-occurred, TCR associations were difficult to assign to individual alleles. According to a later genetic analysis, donors in an Asian-associated ancestry cluster had fewer N-insertions in productive TCRs than the approximately 670-donor mean. A cluster of highly shared sequence variants was judged likely to represent a technical artifact of the sequencing pipeline. An earlier analysis of approximately 530 of the donors showed that most TCR beta V segments appeared in productive rearrangements either about 90% or about 30% of the time, which broadly matched IMGT annotations. In the study, around 160 TCR beta chains were listed as associated with cytomegalovirus. A further reported finding was that TCR beta sequences accurately predicted the HLA-A and HLA-B alleles for most subjects in the first cohort. Immune exposure information for the cohort was limited to CMV serostatus.

CDR1 and CDR2 are drawn from the germline V gene: SGDLS, YYNGEE. Its CDR3 holds 17 amino acids, cysteine through phenylalanine. The sequence is cut down to CDR3 DNA, 51 bases in frame from base 1. V lost 0 bases and J lost 1 base, and the count of bases not matched to a germline gene is 7. As to this clone: Its antigen is unknown. The record has no base qualities; no much larger clone is one base away.

The method was the immunoSEQ multiplex PCR assay. A mixture of 60 forward primers for TCR Vbeta segments and 13 reverse primers for TCR Jbeta segments was used in the multiplex PCR. Amplification of the CDR3 region of rearranged TCR beta genes was performed with a multiplex PCR assay on genomic DNA. On the Illumina HiSeq System, the amplified TCR beta libraries were sequenced as 87-base-pair reads. On the authors' methods: Across the 600 to 700 repertoires, a later analysis counted approximately 75 million unique TCR beta chains, roughly 11 million of which were shared by at least two donors. Raw reads were error-corrected and collapsed into unique sequences by a nearest-neighbor algorithm in which closely related sequences were merged to remove PCR and sequencing errors. Alignment of CDR3 sequences to IMGT reference sequences was used to assign V, D and J gene segments. Each retained sequence needed at least a six-nucleotide match to both a V gene segment and a J gene segment. Rearrangements were called productive when the CDR3 lacked stop codons and stayed in frame with V and J; all others were non-productive. CDR3 was defined according to IMGT convention as the region running from the second conserved V-encoded cysteine to the conserved J-encoded phenylalanine. Sequences without an unambiguous match to a single V gene segment were excluded from the earlier analysis of several hundred of the donors. In an earlier analysis of several hundred of the donors, V segments were called functional above 56.7% productive rearrangements and were called segregating when the between-donor standard deviation exceeded 5%. A statistical classification framework was developed to diagnose cytomegalovirus status using the catalog of TCR beta chain sequences. A later analysis assigned V and J genes by comparing TCR nucleotide sequences with IMGT/GENE-DB human TR gene sequences. In a later analysis, CDR3 sequences and most-parsimonious VDJ recombination scenarios were assigned using the TCRdist pipeline. In a later analysis, every TCR beta chain was defined by the combination of its CDR3 amino acid sequence and its V-gene family, and reads without a unique V-gene family were dropped. A later analysis removed 500 to 650 highly shared, low-generation-probability nucleotide sequences to deal with suspected cross-contamination and a sequencing artifact. In a later analysis, a clonal expansion index was calculated for each public chain from normalized within-repertoire ranks of inferred template counts. Generation probabilities in a later analysis came from a VDJ recombination model fitted to out-of-frame rearrangements, and those results were checked against IGoR. In a later analysis, hypergeometric tests were used to score TCR-TCR, TCR-HLA and TCR-CMV co-occurrence, with a repertoire-size bias correction applied to TCR pairs. False discovery rates were estimated in a later analysis by permuting HLA or CMV assignments 20 times. In a later analysis, co-occurring TCRs were grouped with DBSCAN, and TCRdist sequence similarity was added when clustering was performed within HLA-allele-positive subsets. Co-occurrence clustering excluded repertoires with fewer than 30,000 or more than 120,000 public chains, plus five with anomalous nucleotide sharing. TCRdb took over this immuneACCESS table, retaining in-frame rearrangements with V and J assigned. Such tables are incomplete; in checked studies, under half of the missing clones stem from an unresolved V gene, and the remainder is unexplained. V, J and clone size are taken as reported in that table, and D and trimming were inferred from the DNA itself. This sample has about 140,000 clones in its table, and roughly 60% of those were observed once. In total, the top ten clones hold under 2.5% of the sample.

The cohort comprised several hundred healthy bone marrow donors. Cohort members were all nominally healthy when sampled, although unrecorded immune exposures were likely present. The donor was CMV seronegative and belonged to the group of over 350 seronegative cohort members. A peripheral blood sample was collected from each donor, and TCR beta sequencing was performed on peripheral blood mononuclear cells. The Qiagen DNeasy Blood Extraction Kit was used to extract genomic DNA from the blood cell samples. Sequencing input: PBMCs. The clonotype was recovered from a woman aged 40 to 50 in good health and CMV-seronegative. The chain is encoded by TRBV9 joined to TRBJ1-3; 7 bases in the junction line up with TRBD1. The CDR3 region reads CASSVGQGSGSGNTIYF. The sequenced DNA is TGTGCCAGCAGCGTAGGACAGGGCAGTGGATCTGGAAACACCATATATTTT.